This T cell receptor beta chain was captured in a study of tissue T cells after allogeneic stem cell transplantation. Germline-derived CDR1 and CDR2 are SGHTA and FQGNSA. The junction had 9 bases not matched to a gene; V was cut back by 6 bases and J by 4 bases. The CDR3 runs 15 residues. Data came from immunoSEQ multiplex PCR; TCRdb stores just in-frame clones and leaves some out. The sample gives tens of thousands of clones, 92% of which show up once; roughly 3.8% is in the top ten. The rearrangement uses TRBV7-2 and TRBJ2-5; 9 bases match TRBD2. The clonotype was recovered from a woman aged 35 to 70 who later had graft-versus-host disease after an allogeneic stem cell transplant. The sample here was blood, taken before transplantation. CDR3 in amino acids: CASRLTSGGGETQYF. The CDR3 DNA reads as TGTGCCAGCAGGTTGACTAGCGGTGGAGGAGAGACCCAGTACTTC.